The 2 T cell receptor beta chains in this list originate from one sample, sequenced in a study of CD8+CD57+ T cells in acquired aplastic anemia. Profiling that covered TCR beta VDJ and CDR3 relied on genomic DNA as its template. MiXCR was run by TCRdb on the reads, yielding one entry per CDR3 protein. The sample shows about 68,000 distinct CDR3 sequences, roughly half of them seen only once. Material: sorted CD4+, CD8+, or CD8+CD57+ T cells (not recorded which) from PBMCs. Receptors were obtained from a human donor in good health, serving as a control.

This clonotype was seen just once. The rearrangement uses TRBV10-3 and TRBJ2-3; 10 nucleotides match TRBD1. CDR3 length equals 14 residues. V was pared by 6 bases and J by 6 bases, with 6 bases of the junction left unmatched. The germline V gene has CDR1 ENHRY and CDR2 SYGVKD. The CDR3 spells CAISPTGGLDTQYF. The CDR3 DNA reads as TGTGCCATCAGCCCGACAGGGGGCCTGGATACGCAGTATTTT.

The rearrangement uses TRBV7-9 and TRBJ2-7; perhaps TRBD1 as D (5 bases). The CDR3 is 14 residues long. Germline V gene sequence: CDR1 SEHNR, CDR2 FQNEAQ (reference sequence). The V gene lost 3 bases and the J gene lost 5 bases, with 14 bases spanning the gap. The CDR3 loop reads CASSLGPGRNEQYF. Written as DNA, the CDR3 is TGTGCCAGCAGCTTGGGGCCGGGCAGAAACGAGCAGTACTTC.